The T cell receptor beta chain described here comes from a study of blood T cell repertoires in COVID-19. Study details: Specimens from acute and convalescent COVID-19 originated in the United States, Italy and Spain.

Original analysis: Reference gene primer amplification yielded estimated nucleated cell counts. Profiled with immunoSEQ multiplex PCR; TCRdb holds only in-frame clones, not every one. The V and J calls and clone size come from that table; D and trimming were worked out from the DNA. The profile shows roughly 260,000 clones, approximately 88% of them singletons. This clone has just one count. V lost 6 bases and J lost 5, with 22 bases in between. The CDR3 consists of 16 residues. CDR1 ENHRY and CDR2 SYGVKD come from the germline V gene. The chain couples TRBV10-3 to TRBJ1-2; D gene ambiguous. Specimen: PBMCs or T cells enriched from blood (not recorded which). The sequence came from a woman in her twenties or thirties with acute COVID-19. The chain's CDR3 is CAIRTRDPTPRYGYTF. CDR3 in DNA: TGTGCCATCAGGACACGGGATCCTACCCCAAGATATGGCTACACCTTC.